These 25 T cell receptor beta chains originate from one sample sequenced in a study of shared clonotypes between healthy human individuals. Repertoires were generated with immunoSEQ multiplex PCR, while TCRdb's copy carries only in-frame clones and drops some. The sample consists of about 95,000 clones, about two thirds of them appearing once. What was sequenced was memory CD8+ T cells sorted from blood. Noted subset: CD45RO+ cells pooled with CCR7-negative TemRA cells. The source of these receptors is a man aged 25-45 years in good health.

The J gene is TRBJ2-1, the V gene TRBV2; perhaps TRBD1 as D (6 bases). CDR1 and CDR2 from the germline V gene are SNHLY and FYNNEI. CDR3 length equals 16 residues. Trimming cost V 2 bases and J 7 bases, with 18 bases left between them. CDR3 sequence (DNA): TGTGCCAGCAGTGAAACCCGGGACAAGACTCGGAATGAGCAGTTCTTC. This codes for CASSETRDKTRNEQFF.

V is TRBV28 and J is TRBJ2-7; 7 nucleotides line up with TRBD2. Trimming removed 4 bases from V and 4 bases from J; junction bases left unmatched: 13. This CDR3 has 16 residues. In germline, CDR1 is MDHEN, CDR2 SYDVKM. For the CDR3, the DNA is TGTGCCAGCAGTTCACCCACAGCGGGACTGGGATACGAGCAGTACTTC. It specifies CASSSPTAGLGYEQYF.

The chain joins TRBV5-6 to TRBJ2-2, with D perhaps TRBD1 (5 bases). The germline gives CDR1 SGHDT, CDR2 YYEEEE. Trimming took off 2 bases at V and 4 bases at J, with 6 bases between the two ends. This CDR3 is built from 13 residues. CDR3 amino acids: CASSFGATGELFF. The CDR3 nucleotides read TGTGCCAGCAGCTTTGGGGCCACCGGGGAGCTGTTTTTT.

A few counts support this clone. The rearrangement links TRBV7-8 to TRBJ2-7; D may be TRBD2 (5 bases). V lost 2 bases and J lost 5, with 19 bases in between. The CDR3 consists of 16 residues. Germline V gene lookup returns CDR1 SGHVS and CDR2 FQNEAQ. This CDR3 reads CASSLPSGSSYHEQYF. As DNA, the CDR3 is TGTGCCAGCAGCTTACCAAGCGGATCAAGCTACCACGAGCAGTACTTC.

The rearrangement links TRBV7-8 to TRBJ2-7; weak D call: TRBD2 (5 bases). The germline gives CDR1 SGHVS, CDR2 FQNEAQ. V lost 4 bases and J lost 3, with 13 bases in between. The CDR3 is 14 residues long. CDR3 sequence: CASSSSGLVYEQYF. The CDR3 nucleotides read TGTGCCAGCAGCTCCTCCGGACTTGTCTACGAGCAGTACTTC.

The rearrangement links TRBV7-2 to TRBJ2-1; D possibly corresponds to TRBD1 (8 bases). There are 14 residues in the CDR3. Per germline, CDR1 SGHTA and CDR2 FQGNSA. Trimming shortened V by 5 bases and J by 8 bases, and 16 bases separated the two germline ends. This CDR3 is CASSTYRGGYEQFF. The CDR3 DNA follows: TGTGCCAGCAGCACGTACAGGGGGGGCTATGAGCAGTTCTTC. Filled out from reference TRBV7-2 and TRBJ2-1, the complete variable domain reads GAGVSQSPSNKVTEKGKDVELRCDPISGHTALYWYRQSLGQGLEFLIYFQGNSAPDKSGLPSDRFSAERTGGSVSTLTIQRTQQEDSAVYLCASSTYRGGYEQFFGPGTRLTVL.

This clone was observed many times. The rearrangement links TRBV10-1 to TRBJ2-2; TRBD2 matches 8 bases. The CDR3 totals 15 residues. Germline CDR1 is WNHNN and CDR2 is SYGVQD (reference sequence). V was clipped by 6 bases and J by 5 bases; unmatched bases: 8. The CDR3 sequence: CASSALAGGTGELFF. CDR3 nucleotide sequence: TGCGCCAGCAGCGCGCTAGCGGGCGGGACCGGGGAGCTGTTTTTT.

This clone was counted once. The V call is TRBV15, the J call TRBJ2-1; 9 bases align to TRBD2. The V gene end was trimmed by 1 base and the J gene end by 8 bases; junction bases not matched to a gene: 6. CDR1 LNHNV and CDR2 YYDKDF come from the germline V gene (reference sequence). The CDR3 extends over 15 amino acids. The CDR3: CATSRVWGLADEQFF. The CDR3 bases are TGTGCCACCAGCAGAGTTTGGGGACTAGCCGATGAGCAGTTCTTC.

In this sample, this clone turned up once. The chain has TRBV4-3 and TRBJ2-7; 12 bases align to TRBD1. Trimming removed 2 bases from V and 0 bases from J; junction bases left unmatched: 8. The CDR3 runs 18 residues. Germline V gene sequence: CDR1 LGHNA, CDR2 YSLEER. CDR3 DNA: TGCGCCAGCAGCCAACCCGTGGGGACAGGGGGCCCCTCCTACGAGCAGTACTTC. It codes for CASSQPVGTGGPSYEQYF.

The CDR3 DNA follows: TGCAGCGGAGCCCCAGGGAGGGACAACACTGAAGCTTTCTTT. Translating it yields CSGAPGRDNTEAFF. J is TRBJ1-1 and V is TRBV29-1, with D possibly being TRBD1 (5 bases). V was clipped by 7 bases and J by 2 bases, with 17 bases between them. CDR1 and CDR2 from the germline V gene are SQVTM and ANQGSEA. The CDR3 runs to 14 residues.

The chain is built from TRBV7-2 and TRBJ2-7; D unresolved. Germline-derived CDR1 and CDR2 are SGHTA and FQGNSA. V lost 4 bases, J lost 0 bases, and 13 bases lay in between. The CDR3 length is 15 residues. The CDR3 here is CASSSGPTSSYEQYF. In DNA, the CDR3 is TGTGCCAGCAGCTCTGGGCCCACAAGCTCCTACGAGCAGTACTTC.

This clone was observed a few times. The J gene is TRBJ1-5, the V gene TRBV6-6; D ambiguous. The CDR3 runs 12 residues. The V gene's germline CDR1 is MNHNY and CDR2 SVGAGI (reference sequence). V dropped 5 bases and J dropped 7 bases, with 9 bases sitting between them. CDR3 sequence: CASSASGQPQHF. CDR3 coding DNA: TGTGCCAGCAGTGCCTCCGGGCAGCCCCAGCATTTT.

A single count supports this clone. The chain links TRBV14 to TRBJ1-1; D possibly corresponds to TRBD1 (6 bases). CDR3 length: 15 amino acids. From germline, CDR1 is SGHDN and CDR2 FVKESK. V gave up 5 bases and J gave up 0 bases, with 13 bases separating them. CDR3 DNA: TGTGCCAGCAGCATCGAACAGGGAATGAACACTGAAGCTTTCTTT. Translation: CASSIEQGMNTEAFF.

This clone was picked up many times. The V call is TRBV4-1, the J call TRBJ2-1; D gene unclear. CDR3 length: 16 residues. The V gene's germline CDR1 is MGHRA and CDR2 YSYEKL. V shed 3 bases and J shed 0 bases, with 12 bases lying between them. The DNA of the CDR3 is TGCGCCAGCAGCCATGAGTCCCTGGGCTCCTACAATGAGCAGTTCTTC. The encoded protein is CASSHESLGSYNEQFF.

This chain connects TRBV28 to TRBJ1-5; D ambiguous. The CDR3 length is 14 residues. CDR1 and CDR2 from the germline V gene are MDHEN and SYDVKM. V was shortened by 3 bases and J by 6 bases, with 12 bases between the two germline ends. CDR3 DNA: TGTGCCAGCAGTTTTCGGGGTAGTGTTCAGCCCCAGCATTTT. Its protein is CASSFRGSVQPQHF. Full variable domain (outside the CDR3, taken from reference TRBV28 and TRBJ1-5): DVKVTQSSRYLVKRTGEKVFLECVQDMDHENMFWYRQDPGLGLRLIYFSYDVKMKEKGDIPEGYSVSREKKERFSLILESASTNQTSMYLCASSFRGSVQPQHFGDGTRLSIL.

In this sample, this clone turned up many times. This rearrangement joins TRBV5-1 to TRBJ1-1; D is unresolved. V lost 0 bases to trimming and J lost 7 bases, with 4 bases between them. The germline CDR1 and CDR2 sequences are SGHRS and YFSETQ. The CDR3 is made up of 11 amino acids. In DNA, the CDR3 is TGCGCCAGCAGCTTGGGAAGTGAAGCTTTCTTT. Its translation: CASSLGSEAFF.

The genes are TRBV2 and TRBJ2-7; maybe TRBD2 (7 bases). V was cut by 5 bases and J by 6 bases, with 17 bases left in between. The CDR3 has 14 residues. Germline lookup yields CDR1 SNHLY and CDR2 FYNNEI. For the CDR3, the DNA is TGTGCCAGCAGTCTAGGGGGGGAGGTCATCGAGCAGTACTTC. It specifies CASSLGGEVIEQYF.

This clone was counted between two and nine times. V usage is TRBV5-1 and J usage is TRBJ2-2; possibly TRBD2 for D (6 bases). With 4 bases removed from V and 2 bases from J, the gap between germline ends came to 15 bases. The CDR3 runs 16 residues. CDR1 SGHRS and CDR2 YFSETQ come from the germline V gene. The CDR3 region has the DNA TGCGCCAGCAGCATCCCTGGCGGGACTAACACCGGGGAGCTGTTTTTT. It translates to CASSIPGGTNTGELFF.

V and J are TRBV20-1 and TRBJ2-7; no reliable D call. This CDR3 region has 10 residues. The V and J ends lost 6 bases and 10 bases respectively, with 13 bases between them. The germline V gene encodes CDR1 DFQATT and CDR2 SNEGSKA (reference sequence). The CDR3 loop reads CSAADIEQYF. For the CDR3, the DNA is TGCAGTGCAGCCGACATTGAACAGTACTTC.

The chain joins TRBV6-5 to TRBJ2-7, with 8 bases matching TRBD1. This CDR3 is built from 14 residues. After removal of 8 bases from V and 3 bases from J, the junction contained 9 bases not matched to a gene. Germline values: CDR1 MNHEY, CDR2 SVGAGI. DNA of the CDR3: TGTGCCAGCGCTTCCGGGACAGGAGGCTACGAGCAGTACTTC. Its protein product is CASASGTGGYEQYF.

This sequence joins TRBV9 and TRBJ2-2, with D perhaps matching TRBD1 (6 bases). This CDR3 is built from 17 residues. V gave up 1 base and J gave up 3 bases, with 16 bases separating them. Looked up from germline, CDR1 is SGDLS and CDR2 is YYNGEE. The CDR3 reads CASSVRRGAPDTGELFF. The CDR3 DNA reads TGTGCCAGCAGCGTACGCAGGGGCGCCCCCGACACCGGGGAGCTGTTTTTT.

The V call is TRBV5-5, the J call TRBJ2-2, with D possibly being TRBD1 (6 bases). The V gene's germline CDR1 is SGHKS and CDR2 YYEKEE (reference sequence). This CDR3 contains 15 residues. Trimming took 2 bases from V and 5 from J, leaving 13 bases between them. CDR3 protein: CASSFWGQGTGELFF. In nucleotides, the CDR3 is TGTGCCAGCAGCTTCTGGGGGCAGGGGACCGGGGAGCTGTTTTTT.

This clone was seen ten or more times. The genes are TRBV10-2 and TRBJ2-7, with D unresolved. Between the trimmed V and J ends, which lost 3 bases and 6 bases, there was a span of 12 bases. The CDR3 is 13 amino acids. Germline V gene sequence: CDR1 WSHSY, CDR2 SAAADI. The CDR3 DNA reads TGCGCCAGCAGTGAAGCTCGATCGGGCGAGCAGTACTTC. This codes for CASSEARSGEQYF.

V is TRBV29-1 and J is TRBJ2-1; the D call may be TRBD1 or TRBD2 (5 bases each). CDR1 and CDR2 (germline): SQVTM, ANQGSEA. Trimming took 8 bases from V and 0 from J, leaving 14 bases between them. This CDR3 contains 14 residues. The CDR3: CSTWDASSYNEQFF. CDR3 coding DNA: TGCAGCACTTGGGACGCGAGCTCCTACAATGAGCAGTTCTTC.

A few counts support this clone. The chain recombines TRBV25-1 with TRBJ1-5, with D possibly being TRBD1 (5 bases). CDR1 is MGHDK, CDR2 SYGVNS, per germline. V was shortened by 5 bases and J by 11 bases, with 13 bases between the two germline ends. This CDR3 region has 12 residues. This CDR3 is CASSLLGGSQHF. The CDR3 bases are TGTGCCAGCAGTCTCCTGGGGGGTTCCCAGCATTTT.